This passage covers 11 T cell receptor beta chains from one sample sequenced in a study of cytomegalovirus exposure and HLA in healthy donors. With 60 Vbeta and 13 Jbeta primers, the PCR was carried out. Profiling relied on immunoSEQ multiplex PCR, and the TCRdb table lists in-frame clones only, not all of them. Of 150,000 or so clones in the sample, around 80% were seen once. The sequenced sample was PBMCs. Receptors were obtained from a man aged 18-30 years in good health and CMV-seropositive.

In its sample, this clone was seen a few times. The chain is built from TRBV6-1 and TRBJ1-5; D may be TRBD1 (5 bases). With 6 bases removed from V and 0 bases from J, the gap between germline ends came to 12 bases. Looked up from germline, CDR1 is MNHNS and CDR2 is SASEGT. The length of the CDR3 is 15 residues. The CDR3 loop is CASSWTPLSNQPQHF. The DNA of the CDR3 is TGTGCCAGCAGCTGGACACCTCTTAGCAATCAGCCCCAGCATTTT.

The gene calls are TRBV5-1 and TRBJ2-4; 11 bases align to TRBD2. V was clipped by 2 bases and J by 3 bases; unmatched bases: 7. CDR3 length: 17 amino acids. From germline, CDR1 is SGHRS and CDR2 YFSETQ. The chain's CDR3 is CASSFLAGGDGKNIQYF. The CDR3, as DNA: TGCGCCAGCAGCTTCTTAGCGGGAGGGGATGGCAAAAACATTCAGTACTTC.

This clone turned up a few times. The CDR3 here is CASSDSYEQYF. The CDR3 DNA reads as TGTGCCAGCAGTGACAGCTACGAGCAGTACTTC. The chain couples TRBV25-1 to TRBJ2-7, with no clear D. The germline V gene has CDR1 MGHDK and CDR2 SYGVNS. This CDR3 comprises 11 residues. With 3 bases removed from V and 3 bases from J, the gap between germline ends came to 3 bases.

The gene calls are TRBV30 and TRBJ1-2; D call uncertain. Trimming took off 1 base at V and 4 bases at J, with 4 bases between the two ends. This CDR3 spans 11 amino acids. Germline V gene sequence: CDR1 GTSNPN, CDR2 SVGIG (reference sequence). DNA of the CDR3: TGTGCCTGGAGTGCTCGCTATGGCTACACCTTC. As protein: CAWSARYGYTF.

The DNA for the CDR3 is TGTGCCAGCAGTGAGGGCCGTTCGCAGCAGTACTTC. Its translation is CASSEGRSQQYF. This rearrangement joins TRBV6-1 to TRBJ2-7; the D is unclear. CDR1 MNHNS and CDR2 SASEGT come from the germline V gene. CDR3 length equals 12 residues. The V gene lost 3 bases and the J gene lost 8 bases, with 11 bases spanning the gap.

This clone was seen only once. V usage is TRBV19 and J usage is TRBJ1-5, with D possibly being TRBD1 (5 bases). The V end was cut by 9 bases, the J end by 2 bases, with 17 bases between. The CDR3 covers 15 residues. Germline loops: CDR1 LNHDA, CDR2 SQIVND (reference sequence). The DNA for the CDR3 is TGTGCCAGCAGGTCAGGGATTAACGGCAATCAGCCCCAGCATTTT. Translated, it gives CASRSGINGNQPQHF.

This chain uses TRBV28 with TRBJ2-1; 7 positions agree with TRBD2. The CDR3 covers 15 residues. Germline values: CDR1 MDHEN, CDR2 SYDVKM. V shed 5 bases, J shed 4 bases, and the junction held 8 bases outside the gene matches. The CDR3 loop reads CASSPAGVGYNEQFF. CDR3 DNA sequence: TGTGCCAGCAGTCCCGCGGGAGTGGGATACAATGAGCAGTTCTTC.

This chain links TRBV6-1 with TRBJ2-7, with TRBD1 matching over 7 bases. Germline V gene data show CDR1 as MNHNS and CDR2 as SASEGT. V dropped 6 bases and J dropped 2; count of bases not matched to a gene: 4. CDR3 length: 13 amino acids. For the CDR3, the DNA is TGTGCCAGCAGAAGGGACAGCACCTACGAGCAGTACTTC. Its translation: CASRRDSTYEQYF.

V gene TRBV6-6 combines with J gene TRBJ2-7, with TRBD2 as a possible D gene (7 bases). V gave up 5 bases and J gave up 3 bases, with 17 bases separating them. The CDR3 covers 15 residues. Germline V gene lookup returns CDR1 MNHNY and CDR2 SVGAGI (reference sequence). CDR3 residues: CASSPQGGRGYEQYF. Written as DNA, the CDR3 is TGTGCCAGCAGTCCCCAAGGGGGGAGGGGCTACGAGCAGTACTTC.

The V call is TRBV2, the J call TRBJ1-1; TRBD1 might be the D (6 bases). The CDR3 is 13 residues long. Trimming took off 9 bases at V and 5 bases at J, with 16 bases between the two ends. Germline CDR1 is SNHLY and CDR2 is FYNNEI. The CDR3 sequence is CARARGKWTEAFF. The CDR3, as DNA: TGTGCCAGAGCCAGGGGAAAGTGGACTGAAGCTTTCTTT.

The chain joins TRBV6-1 to TRBJ2-3; tentative D call: TRBD2 (5 bases). Trimming took off 2 bases at V and 14 bases at J, with 17 bases between the two ends. The length of the CDR3 is 13 residues. CDR1 is MNHNS, CDR2 SASEGT, per germline. The CDR3 DNA reads TGTGCCAGCAGTGAATCTTTCGGGATAGTACCGTATTTT. Its translation is CASSESFGIVPYF.